This TCR beta chain was sequenced in a study of PD-1 blockade in mismatch repair-deficient tumors. The CDR3 spans 15 residues. The germline gives CDR1 SGHTA, CDR2 FQGNSA. With V trimmed by 3 bases and J by 3 bases, 2 bases remained unmatched. Repertoires were generated with immunoSEQ multiplex PCR, while TCRdb's copy carries only in-frame clones and drops some. The table lists more than 85,000 clones, about 79% of them singletons. All patients were mismatch repair deficient, assessed by either PCR or immunohistochemistry. This clonotype was obtained from an adult with mismatch repair-deficient cancer. The chain carries TRBV7-2 and TRBJ1-5, with 10 bases lining up with TRBD1. The sample in question was peripheral blood, obtained about 33 weeks after starting pembrolizumab. The CDR3 DNA follows: TGTGCCAGCAGCTTTGGGACAGGGGTCAATCAGCCCCAGCATTTT. Translating it yields CASSFGTGVNQPQHF.